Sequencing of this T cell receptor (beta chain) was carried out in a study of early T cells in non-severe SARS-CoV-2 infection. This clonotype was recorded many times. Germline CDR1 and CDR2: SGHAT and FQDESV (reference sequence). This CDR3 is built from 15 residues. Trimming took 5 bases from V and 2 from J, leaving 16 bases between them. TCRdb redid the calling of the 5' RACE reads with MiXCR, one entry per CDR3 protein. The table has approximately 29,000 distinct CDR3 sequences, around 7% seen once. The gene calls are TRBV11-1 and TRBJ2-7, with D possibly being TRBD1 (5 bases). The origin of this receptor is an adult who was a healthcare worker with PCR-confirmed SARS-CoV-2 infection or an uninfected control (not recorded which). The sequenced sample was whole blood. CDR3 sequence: CASSQTEIPTYEQYF. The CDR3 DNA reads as TGTGCCAGCAGCCAGACAGAGATCCCTACCTACGAGCAGTACTTC.